The clone carrying this T cell receptor (beta chain) was counted a few times. Trimming pared 0 bases from V and 5 bases from J, leaving 7 bases between. The germline V gene has CDR1 MNHEY and CDR2 SVGAGI. CDR3 length equals 13 residues. The data derive from a study of human T cells and chemical hapten exposure. TCRdb reprocessed the RACE reads via MiXCR and lists one record per CDR3 protein. Here the sample spans some 300,000 distinct CDR3 sequences, about 5.4% being singletons. The time point denotes: pre-sensitization, week 0. Treatment denoted: therapeutic diphenylcyclopropenone sensitization with weekly scalp DPC.

The chain combines TRBV6-5 with TRBJ1-1; D unclear. This receptor was taken from a young woman with alopecia areata. Some clones in this sample may be carry-over from other donors' samples. Here the sequenced sample was whole blood, taken in connection with sensitization to the hapten diphenylcyclopropenone (DPC). Here the CDR3 reads CASSYSTLTEAFF. The CDR3 DNA is TGTGCCAGCAGTTACTCGACACTTACTGAAGCTTTCTTT.